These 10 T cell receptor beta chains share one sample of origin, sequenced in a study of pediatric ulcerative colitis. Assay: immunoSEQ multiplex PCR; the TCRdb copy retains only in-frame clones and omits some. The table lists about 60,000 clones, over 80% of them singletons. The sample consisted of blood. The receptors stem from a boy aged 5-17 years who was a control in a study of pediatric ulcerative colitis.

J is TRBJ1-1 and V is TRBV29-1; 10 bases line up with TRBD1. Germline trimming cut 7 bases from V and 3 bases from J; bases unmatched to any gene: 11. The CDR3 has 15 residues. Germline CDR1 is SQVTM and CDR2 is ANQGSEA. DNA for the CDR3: TGCAGCGCCGAGAGGAGTGGGACAGGGGACACTGAAGCTTTCTTT. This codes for CSAERSGTGDTEAFF.

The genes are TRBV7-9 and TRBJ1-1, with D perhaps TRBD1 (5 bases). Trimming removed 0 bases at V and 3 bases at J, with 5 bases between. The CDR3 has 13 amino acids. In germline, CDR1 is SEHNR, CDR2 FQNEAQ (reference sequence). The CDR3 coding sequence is TGTGCCAGCAGCTTAGCGGGGGACACTGAAGCTTTCTTT. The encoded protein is CASSLAGDTEAFF.

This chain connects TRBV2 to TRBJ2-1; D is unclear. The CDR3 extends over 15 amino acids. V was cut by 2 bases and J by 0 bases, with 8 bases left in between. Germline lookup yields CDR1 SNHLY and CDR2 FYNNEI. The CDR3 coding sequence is TGTGCCAGCAGTGAACGCGGAGTCTCCTACAATGAGCAGTTCTTC. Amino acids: CASSERGVSYNEQFF.

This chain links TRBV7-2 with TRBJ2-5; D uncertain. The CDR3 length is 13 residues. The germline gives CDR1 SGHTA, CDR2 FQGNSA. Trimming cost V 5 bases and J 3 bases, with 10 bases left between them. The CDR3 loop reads CASSPRYKETQYF. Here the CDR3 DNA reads TGTGCCAGCAGCCCAAGATATAAAGAGACCCAGTACTTC.

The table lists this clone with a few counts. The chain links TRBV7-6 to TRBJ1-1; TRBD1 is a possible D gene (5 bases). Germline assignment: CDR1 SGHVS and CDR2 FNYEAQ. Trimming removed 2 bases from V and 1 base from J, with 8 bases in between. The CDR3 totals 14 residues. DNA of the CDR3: TGTGCCAGCAGCTTACAGGGTGCGAACACTGAAGCTTTCTTT. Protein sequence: CASSLQGANTEAFF.

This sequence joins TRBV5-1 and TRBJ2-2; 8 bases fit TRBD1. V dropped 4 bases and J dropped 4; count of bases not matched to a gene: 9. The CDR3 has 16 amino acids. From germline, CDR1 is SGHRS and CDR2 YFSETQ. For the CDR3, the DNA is TGCGCCAGCAGCATGCGACAGGGGTCCCTCACCGGGGAGCTGTTTTTT. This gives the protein CASSMRQGSLTGELFF.

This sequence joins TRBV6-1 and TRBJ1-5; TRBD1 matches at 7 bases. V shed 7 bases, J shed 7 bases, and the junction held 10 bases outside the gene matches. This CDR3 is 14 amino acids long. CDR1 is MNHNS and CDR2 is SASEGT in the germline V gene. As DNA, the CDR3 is TGTGCCAGCATTAAGGACAGGAGGAACCAGCCCCAGCATTTT. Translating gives CASIKDRRNQPQHF.

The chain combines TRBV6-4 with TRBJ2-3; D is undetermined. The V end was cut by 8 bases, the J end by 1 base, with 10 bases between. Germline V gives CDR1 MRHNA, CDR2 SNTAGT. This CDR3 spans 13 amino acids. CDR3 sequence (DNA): TGTGCCAGCCAGGATTCCGGCACAGATACGCAGTATTTT. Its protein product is CASQDSGTDTQYF.

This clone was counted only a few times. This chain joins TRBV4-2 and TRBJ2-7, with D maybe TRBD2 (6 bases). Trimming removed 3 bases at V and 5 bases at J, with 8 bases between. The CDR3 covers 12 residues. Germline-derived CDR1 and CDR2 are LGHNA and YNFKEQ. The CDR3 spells CASSQDYDEQYF. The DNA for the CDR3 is TGTGCCAGCAGCCAGGACTATGACGAGCAGTACTTC.

CDR3 coding DNA: TGTGCCACCCCCACGTCGGGGGGGCGGGACACTGAAGCTTTCTTT. Protein product: CATPTSGGRDTEAFF. The chain uses TRBV28 and TRBJ1-1; D is possibly TRBD1 (6 bases). Germline CDR1 reads MDHEN; CDR2 reads SYDVKM. Trimming removed 10 bases from V and 3 bases from J, with 21 bases in between. The CDR3 is made up of 15 amino acids.